The rows below give T cell receptor beta chains drawn from one sample of a study of cytomegalovirus exposure and HLA in healthy donors. TCRdb's copy holds only in-frame clones and misses some; the assay was immunoSEQ multiplex PCR. The sample consists of around 120,000 clones, more than 60% of them appearing once. Sequenced input: PBMCs. These receptors all come from a female donor in good health and CMV-seropositive. CDR3s include the opening cysteine and the closing phenylalanine or tryptophan. A D gene is named only where the DNA matches it firmly. Some rows have no size entry. The others give once, few or many, or a class for an expanded clone.

>TRBV18|TRBJ1-4|TRBD1|.
TGTGCCAGCTCACCCGGCAGGGGGCCTGAAAAACTGTTTTTT
CASSPGRGPEKLFF
>TRBV6-1|TRBJ1-1|TRBD1|.
TGTGCCAGCAGTGAGCCCGGGACAGCCTTGGTCGAGGCTTTCTTT
CASSEPGTALVEAFF
>TRBV9|TRBJ2-3|.|.
TGTGCCAGCAGCGTAGAATTGGGACTCAACACAGATACGCAGTATTTT
CASSVELGLNTDTQYF
>TRBV7-3|TRBJ2-1|TRBD2|once
TGTGCCAGCAGCCCCGCGGGAGCCCTCGATGAGCAGTTCTTC
CASSPAGALDEQFF
>TRBV30|TRBJ1-4|TRBD1|.
TGTGCCTGGAGTAGAGGGACAGTAAGTGAAAAACTGTTTTTT
CAWSRGTVSEKLFF
>TRBV6-1|TRBJ1-5|TRBD1|.
TGTGCCAGCAGTGAACAACAGGGGGTTTACCATCAGCCCCAGCATTTT
CASSEQQGVYHQPQHF
>TRBV7-7|TRBJ2-7|.|.
TGTGCTAGCAGCCCACAGGGAACCTACGAGCAGTACTTC
CASSPQGTYEQYF
>TRBV9|TRBJ2-3|.|few
TGTGCCAGCAGCCTCTCTATGGGGACAAGCACAGATACGCAGTATTTT
CASSLSMGTSTDTQYF
>TRBV4-1|TRBJ1-2|TRBD1|.
TGCGCCAGCAGCCCAGACAGGGGGTACGGTGGCTACACCTTC
CASSPDRGYGGYTF
>TRBV21-1|TRBJ1-2|.|.
TGTGCCAGCAGCAAAGTGGCTCCACGACAGGGAATAATTTATTATGGCTACACCTTC
CASSKVAPRQGIIYYGYTF
>TRBV4-3|TRBJ2-4|TRBD1|medium-sized
TGCGCCAGCAGCCAAGTCGCCGGGACAGCAAATCCCAAAAACATTCAGTACTTC
CASSQVAGTANPKNIQYF
>TRBV27|TRBJ2-5|TRBD1|.
TGTGCCAGCAAGGGAAGGGGGCTTAAAGGGGAGACCCAGTACTTC
CASKGRGLKGETQYF
>TRBV10-3|TRBJ2-5|TRBD2|.
TGTGCCATCAGTGAGCCGGGGCGACTAGCGGAAGAGACCCAGTACTTC
CAISEPGRLAEETQYF
>TRBV11-3|TRBJ1-5|TRBD1|few
TGTGCCAGCAGACCGAGGGACAGAAATCAGCCCCAGCATTTT
CASRPRDRNQPQHF
>TRBV27|TRBJ2-3|TRBD2|.
TGTGCCAGCAGCTACAAACTAGCGGGGGAAACAAATACGCAGTATTTT
CASSYKLAGETNTQYF
>TRBV18|TRBJ2-1|TRBD2|.
TGTGCCAGCTCCCTACGGGAGGTGGGGGAAGCTTACAATGAGCAGTTCTTC
CASSLREVGEAYNEQFF
>TRBV5-1|TRBJ1-1|.|few
TGCGCCAGCAGCTTGGCAGGGGCTTCACGTGAAGCTTTCTTT
CASSLAGASREAFF